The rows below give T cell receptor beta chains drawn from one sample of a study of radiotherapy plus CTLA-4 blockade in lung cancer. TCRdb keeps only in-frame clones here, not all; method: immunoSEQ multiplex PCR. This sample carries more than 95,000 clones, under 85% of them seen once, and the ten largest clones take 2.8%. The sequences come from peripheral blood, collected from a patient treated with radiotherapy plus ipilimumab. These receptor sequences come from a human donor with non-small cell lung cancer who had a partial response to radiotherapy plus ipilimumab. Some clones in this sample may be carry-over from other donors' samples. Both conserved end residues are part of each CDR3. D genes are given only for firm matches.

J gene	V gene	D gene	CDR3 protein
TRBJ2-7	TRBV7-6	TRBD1	CASSLRFGQGGEQYF
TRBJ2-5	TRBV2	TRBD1	CASRTGRVQETQYF
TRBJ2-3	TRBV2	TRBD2	CASRTTLLGLPPSADTQYF
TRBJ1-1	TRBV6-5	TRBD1	CASSYGNRGNTEAFF
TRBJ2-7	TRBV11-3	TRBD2	CASSLTSGGPGEQYF
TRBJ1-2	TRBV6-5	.	CASSYRGNGYTF
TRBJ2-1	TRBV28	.	CASSFTIGGSYNEQFF
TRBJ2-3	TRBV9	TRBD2	CASSVNPSGGAGDTQYF
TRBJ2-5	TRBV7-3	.	CASSLGPKETQYF
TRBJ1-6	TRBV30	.	CAWSPFVEGSSPLHF
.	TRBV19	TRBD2	CASSGSSGARSEQYF
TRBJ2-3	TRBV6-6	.	CASSYSQGSGTDTQYF
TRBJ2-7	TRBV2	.	CASSEPFNEDNEQYF
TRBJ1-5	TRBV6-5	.	CASSYSGRVQPQHF